This TCR beta chain comes out of a study of technical replicates of blood from a few donors. Sequencing was performed with immunoSEQ multiplex PCR; in TCRdb, only in-frame clones are kept and a portion is missing. The sample lists 53,000 or so clones; 90% to 95% were seen once. The length of the CDR3 is 14 residues. From germline, CDR1 is LNHNV and CDR2 YYDKDF (reference sequence). Trimming shortened V by 3 bases and J by 0 bases, and 6 bases separated the two germline ends. The source of this sequence is a human donor in good health. Some clones in this sample may be carry-over from other donors' samples. Input material: PBMCs. The rearrangement links TRBV15 to TRBJ1-5; D is uncertain. The CDR3 region has the DNA TGTGCCACCAGCAGGGGCTATAGCAATCAGCCCCAGCATTTT. As protein: CATSRGYSNQPQHF.